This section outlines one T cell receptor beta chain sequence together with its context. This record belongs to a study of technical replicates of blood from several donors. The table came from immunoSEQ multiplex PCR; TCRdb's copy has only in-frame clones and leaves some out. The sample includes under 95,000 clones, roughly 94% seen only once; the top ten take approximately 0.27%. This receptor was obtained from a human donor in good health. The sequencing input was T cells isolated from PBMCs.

The CDR3 loop is CASSYSAREGTYEQYF. CDR3 coding DNA: TGTGCCAGCAGTTACTCGGCGCGGGAGGGAACCTACGAGCAGTACTTC. The chain uses TRBV6-5 and TRBJ2-7, with TRBD2 matching over 9 bases. From germline, CDR1 is MNHEY and CDR2 SVGAGI. The ends lost 0 bases at V and 2 bases at J; junction bases unmatched: 5. The CDR3 runs to 16 residues.